This record covers a single T cell receptor beta chain. CD8+ and CD4+ T cells taken from blood had their TCR beta sequenced. The multiple sclerosis controls were treatment-naive patients affected by stable or active relapsing-remitting disease. Negative isolation yielded the CD8+ and CD4+ T cells, while FACS enriched the TEMRA cells. Random hexamers were used to reverse transcribe about 0.45 to 1 ug of RNA. Multiplex PCR with immunoSEQ amplified the TCR beta CDR3 across 54 Vbeta and 13 Jbeta. Using its own MiXCR run on the immunoSEQ multiplex PCR reads, TCRdb lists one record per CDR3 protein. This sample has over 350,000 distinct CDR3 sequences, with 85% found just once. This record comes from a study of CD8 T cells in Susac syndrome. The CDR3 has 15 residues. Germline V gene sequence: CDR1 SNHLY, CDR2 FYNNEI. Trimming removed 3 bases from V and 5 bases from J, with 16 bases in between.

Material for sequencing was CD8+ T cells from PBMCs. The chain is built from TRBV2 and TRBJ1-1; D may be TRBD1 (5 bases). The receptor comes from a human donor with multiple sclerosis. CDR3 sequence (DNA): TGTGCCAGCAGTGACGCGGGCATGGGGGATACTGAAGCTTTCTTT. Protein: CASSDAGMGDTEAFF.